Listed below are T cell receptor beta chains from one sample, sequenced in a study of cytomegalovirus exposure and HLA in healthy donors. Assay used: immunoSEQ multiplex PCR; TCRdb lists only in-frame clones, some missing. The sample shows some 130,000 clones, roughly 80% of them seen only once. The specimen sequenced was PBMCs. The receptors come from a man aged 35-49 years in good health and CMV-seronegative. CDR3s include the opening cysteine and the closing phenylalanine or tryptophan. Each record gives: J gene, D gene, clone size, V gene, CDR3 protein, CDR3 DNA. D genes are given only for firm matches. The size entry is marked missing in some rows and otherwise reads once, few, many or a size class.

j_gene: TRBJ2-2
d_gene: NA
abundance: NA
v_gene: TRBV30
CDR3aa: CAWGRGFTGELFF
CDR3nt: TGTGCCTGGGGGAGAGGGTTCACCGGGGAGCTGTTTTTT

j_gene: TRBJ2-2
d_gene: NA
abundance: once
v_gene: TRBV27
CDR3aa: CASSLSFSYGLSSGELFF
CDR3nt: TGTGCCAGCAGTTTATCGTTTTCATATGGTCTTAGTTCCGGGGAGCTGTTTTTT

j_gene: TRBJ1-6
d_gene: TRBD1
abundance: NA
v_gene: TRBV6-5
CDR3aa: CASGTANNSPLHF
CDR3nt: TGTGCCAGCGGGACAGCGAATAATTCACCCCTCCACTTT

j_gene: TRBJ2-2
d_gene: TRBD1
abundance: NA
v_gene: TRBV2
CDR3aa: CASSPVDRVGTGELFF
CDR3nt: TGTGCCAGCAGCCCCGTGGACAGGGTAGGAACCGGGGAGCTGTTTTTT

j_gene: TRBJ1-1
d_gene: TRBD1
abundance: once
v_gene: TRBV7-8
CDR3aa: CASSLGGQGRNTEAFF
CDR3nt: TGTGCCAGCAGCTTAGGGGGACAGGGCCGGAACACTGAAGCTTTCTTT

j_gene: TRBJ1-1
d_gene: TRBD1
abundance: NA
v_gene: TRBV7-2
CDR3aa: CATQEDRAGNTEAFF
CDR3nt: TGTGCCACTCAAGAGGACAGGGCGGGGAACACTGAAGCTTTCTTT

j_gene: TRBJ1-3
d_gene: NA
abundance: NA
v_gene: TRBV9
CDR3aa: CASSVDRSHLSGNTIYF
CDR3nt: TGTGCCAGCAGCGTAGATAGGAGTCACCTCTCTGGAAACACCATATATTTT

j_gene: TRBJ1-4
d_gene: TRBD1
abundance: few
v_gene: TRBV19
CDR3aa: CASSRRRDRGAINEKLFF
CDR3nt: TGTGCCAGTAGTCGCCGCCGGGACAGGGGCGCGATAAATGAAAAACTGTTTTTT

j_gene: TRBJ1-5
d_gene: NA
abundance: NA
v_gene: TRBV4-3
CDR3aa: CASSQGQDQPQHF
CDR3nt: TGCGCCAGCAGCCAAGGACAGGATCAGCCCCAGCATTTT

j_gene: TRBJ2-7
d_gene: TRBD2
abundance: NA
v_gene: TRBV27
CDR3aa: CASSLGLAGDEQYF
CDR3nt: TGTGCCAGCAGTCTAGGACTAGCGGGAGACGAGCAGTACTTC

j_gene: TRBJ1-1
d_gene: TRBD1
abundance: once
v_gene: TRBV28
CDR3aa: CASTLTGSMGTEAFF
CDR3nt: TGTGCCAGCACCCTGACAGGGTCGATGGGCACTGAAGCTTTCTTT